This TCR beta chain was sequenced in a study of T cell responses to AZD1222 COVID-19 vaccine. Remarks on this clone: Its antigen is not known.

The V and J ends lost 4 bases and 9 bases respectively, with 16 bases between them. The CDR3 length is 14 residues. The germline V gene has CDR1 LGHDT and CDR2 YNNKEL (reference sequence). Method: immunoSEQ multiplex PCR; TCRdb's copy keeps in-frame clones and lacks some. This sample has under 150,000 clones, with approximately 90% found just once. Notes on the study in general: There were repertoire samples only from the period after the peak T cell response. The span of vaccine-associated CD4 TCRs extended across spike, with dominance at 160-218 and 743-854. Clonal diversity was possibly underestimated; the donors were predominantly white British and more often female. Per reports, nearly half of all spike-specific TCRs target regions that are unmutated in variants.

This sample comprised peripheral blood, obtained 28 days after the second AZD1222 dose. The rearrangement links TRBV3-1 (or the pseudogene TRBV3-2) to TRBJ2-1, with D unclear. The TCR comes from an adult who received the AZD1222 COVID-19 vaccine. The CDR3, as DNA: TGTGCCAGCAGCCCCCCTTTCCGCGGAGTTGAGCAGTTCTTC. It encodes CASSPPFRGVEQFF.